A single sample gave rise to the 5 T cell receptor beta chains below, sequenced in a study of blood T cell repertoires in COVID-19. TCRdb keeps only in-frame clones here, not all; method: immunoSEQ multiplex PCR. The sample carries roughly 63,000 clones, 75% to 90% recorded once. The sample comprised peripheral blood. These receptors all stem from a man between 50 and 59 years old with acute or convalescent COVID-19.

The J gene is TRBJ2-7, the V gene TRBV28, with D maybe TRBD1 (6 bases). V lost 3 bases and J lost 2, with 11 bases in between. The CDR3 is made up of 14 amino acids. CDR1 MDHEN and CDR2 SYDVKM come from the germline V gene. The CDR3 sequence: CASSFTGSPYEQYF. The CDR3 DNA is TGTGCCAGCAGTTTTACAGGGTCCCCCTACGAGCAGTACTTC. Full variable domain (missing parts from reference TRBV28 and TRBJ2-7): DVKVTQSSRYLVKRTGEKVFLECVQDMDHENMFWYRQDPGLGLRLIYFSYDVKMKEKGDIPEGYSVSREKKERFSLILESASTNQTSMYLCASSFTGSPYEQYFGPGTRLTVT.

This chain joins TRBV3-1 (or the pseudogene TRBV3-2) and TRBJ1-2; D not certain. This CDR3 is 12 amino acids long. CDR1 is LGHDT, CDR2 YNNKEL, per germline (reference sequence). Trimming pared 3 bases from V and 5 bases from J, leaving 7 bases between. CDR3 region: CASSHRRYGYTF. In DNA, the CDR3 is TGTGCCAGCAGCCATCGGCGGTATGGCTACACCTTC.

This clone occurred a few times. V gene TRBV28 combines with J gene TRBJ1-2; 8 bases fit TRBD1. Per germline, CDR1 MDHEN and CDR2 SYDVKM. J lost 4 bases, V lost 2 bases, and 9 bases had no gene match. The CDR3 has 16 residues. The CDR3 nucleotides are TGTGCCAGCAGTTTAGGGGGGGCAGGGGGCAGCTATGGCTACACCTTC. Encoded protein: CASSLGGAGGSYGYTF.

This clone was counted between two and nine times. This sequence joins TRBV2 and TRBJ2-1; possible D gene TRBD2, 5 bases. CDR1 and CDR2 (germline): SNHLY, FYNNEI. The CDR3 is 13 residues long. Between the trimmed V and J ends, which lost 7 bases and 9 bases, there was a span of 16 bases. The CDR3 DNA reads TGTGCCAGCAAAACTCCGAGTCGGGGTGAGCAGTTCTTC. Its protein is CASKTPSRGEQFF.

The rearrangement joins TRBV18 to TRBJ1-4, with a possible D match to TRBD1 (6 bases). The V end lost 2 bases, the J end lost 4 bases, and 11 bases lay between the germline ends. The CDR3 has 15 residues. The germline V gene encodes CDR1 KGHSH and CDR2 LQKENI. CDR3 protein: CASSPGQNDNEKLFF. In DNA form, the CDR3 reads TGTGCCAGCTCACCAGGACAGAACGATAATGAAAAACTGTTTTTT.